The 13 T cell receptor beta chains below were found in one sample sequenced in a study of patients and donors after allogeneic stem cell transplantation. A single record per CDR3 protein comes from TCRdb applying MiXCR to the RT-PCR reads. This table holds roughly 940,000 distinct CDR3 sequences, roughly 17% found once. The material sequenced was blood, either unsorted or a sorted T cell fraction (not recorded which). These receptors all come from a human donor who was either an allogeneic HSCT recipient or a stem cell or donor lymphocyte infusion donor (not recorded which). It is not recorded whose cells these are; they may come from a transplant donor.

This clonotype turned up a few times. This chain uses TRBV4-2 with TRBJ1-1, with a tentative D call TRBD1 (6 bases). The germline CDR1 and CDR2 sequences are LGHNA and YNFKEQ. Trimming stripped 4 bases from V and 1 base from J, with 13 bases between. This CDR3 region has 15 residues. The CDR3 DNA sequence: TGTGCCAGCAGCCCTTACAGGGATCGGAACACTGAAGCTTTCTTT. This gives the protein CASSPYRDRNTEAFF.

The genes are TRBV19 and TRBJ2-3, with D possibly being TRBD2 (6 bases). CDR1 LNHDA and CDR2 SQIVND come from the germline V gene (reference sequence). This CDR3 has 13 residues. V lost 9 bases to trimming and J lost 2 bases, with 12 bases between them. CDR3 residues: CASTTRITDTQYF. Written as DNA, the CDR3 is TGTGCCAGCACGACTAGGATCACAGATACGCAGTATTTT.

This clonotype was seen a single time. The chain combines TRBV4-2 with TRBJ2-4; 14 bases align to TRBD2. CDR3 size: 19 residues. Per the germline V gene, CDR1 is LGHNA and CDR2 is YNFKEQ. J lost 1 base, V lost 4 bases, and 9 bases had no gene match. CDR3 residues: CASSLGTSGSLNAKNIQYF. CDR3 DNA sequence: TGTGCCAGCAGCCTCGGGACTAGCGGGAGTCTGAATGCCAAAAACATTCAGTACTTC.

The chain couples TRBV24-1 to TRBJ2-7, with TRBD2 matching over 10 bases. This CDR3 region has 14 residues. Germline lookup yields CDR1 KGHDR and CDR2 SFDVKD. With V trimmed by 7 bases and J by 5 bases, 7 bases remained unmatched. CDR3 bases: TGTGCCACCAGCGCTAGCGGGAGTTACAACGAGCAGTACTTC. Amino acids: CATSASGSYNEQYF.

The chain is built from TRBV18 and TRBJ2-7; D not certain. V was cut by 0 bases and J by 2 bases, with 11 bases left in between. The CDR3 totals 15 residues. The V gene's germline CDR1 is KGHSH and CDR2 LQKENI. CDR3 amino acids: CASSPPGRVPYEQYF. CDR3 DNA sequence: TGTGCCAGCTCACCACCGGGCCGTGTTCCCTACGAGCAGTACTTC.

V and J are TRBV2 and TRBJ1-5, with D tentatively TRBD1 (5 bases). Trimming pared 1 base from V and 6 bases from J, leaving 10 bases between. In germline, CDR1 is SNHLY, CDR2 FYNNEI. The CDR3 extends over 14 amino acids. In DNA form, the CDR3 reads TGTGCCAGCAGTGAAGGGGGGAGTGGTCAGCCCCAGCATTTT. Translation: CASSEGGSGQPQHF.

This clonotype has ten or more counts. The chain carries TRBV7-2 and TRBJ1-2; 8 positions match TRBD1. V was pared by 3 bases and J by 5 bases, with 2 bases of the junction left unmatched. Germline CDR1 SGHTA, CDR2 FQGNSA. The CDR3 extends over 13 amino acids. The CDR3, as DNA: TGTGCCAGCAGCTTGACAGGGGAATATGGCTACACCTTC. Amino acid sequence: CASSLTGEYGYTF.

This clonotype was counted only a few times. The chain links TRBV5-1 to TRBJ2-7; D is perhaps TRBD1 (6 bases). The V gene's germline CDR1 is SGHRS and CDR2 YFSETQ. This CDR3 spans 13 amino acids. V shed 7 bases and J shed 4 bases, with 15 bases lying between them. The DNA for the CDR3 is TGCGCCAGCCCGAAGACAGGAAGGTACGAGCAGTACTTC. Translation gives CASPKTGRYEQYF. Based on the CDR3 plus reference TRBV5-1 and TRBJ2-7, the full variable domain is KAGVTQTPRYLIKTRGQQVTLSCSPISGHRSVSWYQQTPGQGLQFLFEYFSETQRNKGNFPGRFSGRQFSNSRSEMNVSTLELGDSALYLCASPKTGRYEQYFGPGTRLTVT.

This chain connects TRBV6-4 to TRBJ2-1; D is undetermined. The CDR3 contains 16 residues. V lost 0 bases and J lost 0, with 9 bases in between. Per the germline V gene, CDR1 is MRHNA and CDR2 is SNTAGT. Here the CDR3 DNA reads TGTGCCAGCAGTGACTCGACTTTTAGCTCCTACAATGAGCAGTTCTTC. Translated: CASSDSTFSSYNEQFF.

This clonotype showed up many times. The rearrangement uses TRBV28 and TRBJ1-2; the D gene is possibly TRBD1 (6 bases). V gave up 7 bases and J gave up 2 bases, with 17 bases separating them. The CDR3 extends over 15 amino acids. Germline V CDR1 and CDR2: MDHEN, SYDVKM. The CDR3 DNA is TGTGCCAGCACCCCCGGGCAGGGGAGAAACTATGGCTACACCTTC. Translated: CASTPGQGRNYGYTF.

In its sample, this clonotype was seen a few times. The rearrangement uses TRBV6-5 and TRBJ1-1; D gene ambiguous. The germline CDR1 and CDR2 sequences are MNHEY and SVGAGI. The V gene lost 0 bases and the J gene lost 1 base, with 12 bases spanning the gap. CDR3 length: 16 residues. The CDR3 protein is CASSYSRGGGNTEAFF. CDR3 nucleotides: TGTGCCAGCAGTTACTCTCGGGGAGGAGGGAACACTGAAGCTTTCTTT.

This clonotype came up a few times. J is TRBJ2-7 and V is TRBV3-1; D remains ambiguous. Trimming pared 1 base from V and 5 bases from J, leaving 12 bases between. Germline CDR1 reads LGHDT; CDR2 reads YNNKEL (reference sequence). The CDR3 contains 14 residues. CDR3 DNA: TGTGCCAGCAGCCAAGGAGTGGGAAGGGACGAGCAGTACTTC. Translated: CASSQGVGRDEQYF.

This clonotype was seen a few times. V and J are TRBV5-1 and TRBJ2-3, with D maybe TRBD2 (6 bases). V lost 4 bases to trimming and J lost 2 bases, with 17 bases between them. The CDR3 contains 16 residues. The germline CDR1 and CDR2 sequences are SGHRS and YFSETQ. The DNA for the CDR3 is TGCGCCAGCAGCGGGGGGAACAGCCGCCCCACAGATACGCAGTATTTT. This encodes CASSGGNSRPTDTQYF.